A selection of T cell receptor beta chains follows, all from one sample in a study of T-cell memory formation after mild COVID-19. Each CDR3 protein is one row after TCRdb ran MiXCR on the 5' RACE reads. The sample contains roughly 450,000 distinct CDR3 sequences, roughly 18% of which appear only once. The sample comprised PBMCs or a T cell subset sorted from them (not recorded which). The origin of the receptors is an adult woman who had mild COVID-19 (a few samples of this study predate the infection). Cell type and time point are not known. CDR3s leave out the opening cysteine and the closing phenylalanine or tryptophan. D genes are given only for firm matches.

D: .
J: TRBJ2-7
V: TRBV5-1
CDR3: ASRPDVSDEQY

D: .
J: TRBJ2-5
V: TRBV20-1
CDR3: SARPLRGGSETQY

D: .
J: TRBJ1-3
V: TRBV5-6
CDR3: ASSLYGSGRRSGNTIY

D: .
J: TRBJ2-7
V: TRBV20-1
CDR3: SARSTSGSSYEQY

D: .
J: TRBJ2-7
V: TRBV5-4
CDR3: ASSLGTALGEQY

D: TRBD2
J: TRBJ2-1
V: TRBV7-8
CDR3: ASSYTSGIPYNEQF

D: .
J: TRBJ2-7
V: TRBV9
CDR3: ASSVEQGGNYEQY

D: .
J: TRBJ1-1
V: TRBV7-3
CDR3: ASSWRDGNEAF

D: TRBD2
J: TRBJ2-7
V: TRBV12-3/TRBV12-4
CDR3: ASSPPIGSSGSHSYEQY

D: .
J: TRBJ1-1
V: TRBV24-1
CDR3: ATSDGDTEAF

D: .
J: TRBJ2-1
V: TRBV6-4
CDR3: ASRAPLSYNEQF

D: .
J: TRBJ2-7
V: TRBV5-1
CDR3: ASSPLGQGPYEQY